This T cell receptor (beta chain) was sequenced in a study of T-cell memory formation after mild COVID-19. The CDR3 has 15 amino acids. In germline, CDR1 is SGHRS, CDR2 YFSETQ. V shed 4 bases and J 2 bases; nucleotides not matched to a gene: 4. TCRdb called the 5' RACE reads again in MiXCR, with one record for every CDR3 protein. This table has approximately 250,000 distinct CDR3 sequences, over 15% appearing once. The chain is built from TRBV5-1 and TRBJ2-2, with 8 nucleotides matching TRBD1. Sequencing was carried out using PBMCs or a T cell subset sorted from them (not recorded which). This TCR came from a young man who had mild COVID-19 (a few samples of this study predate the infection). Cell type and time point are not known. DNA for the CDR3: TGCGCCAGCAGCCAGGGACAGGTCAACACCGGGGAGCTGTTTTTT. Translation gives CASSQGQVNTGELFF.